These 17 T cell receptor beta chains were all obtained from the same sample, sequenced in a study of monozygotic twins with inflammatory bowel disease. TCRdb reprocessed the 5' RACE reads, keeping one entry per CDR3 protein, no DNA. The table for this sample gives some 160,000 distinct CDR3 sequences. Sequenced material: blood. These receptors originate from a human donor with ulcerative colitis or Crohn's disease, or a healthy co-twin of an affected twin (not recorded which).

J is TRBJ1-1 and V is TRBV20-1; TCRdb designates TRBD1, a call that cannot be tested without DNA. The germline gives CDR1 DFQATT, CDR2 SNEGSKA (reference sequence). There are 17 residues in the CDR3. CDR3 amino acids: CSAGRLQGARMNTEAFF.

CDR3 residues: CASSLGGSPNEQFF. This sequence joins TRBV7-9 and TRBJ2-1. The germline gives CDR1 SEHNR, CDR2 FQNEAQ (reference sequence). CDR3 length: 14 residues. The full variable domain, completed using reference TRBV7-9 and TRBJ2-1, is DTGVSQNPRHKITKRGQNVTFRCDPISEHNRLYWYRQTLGQGPEFLTYFQNEAQLEKSRLLSDRFSAERPKGSFSTLEIQRTEQGDSAMYLCASSLGGSPNEQFFGPGTRLTVL.

The CDR3: CASSQDRGWRDGYTF. The rearrangement joins TRBV3-1 to TRBJ1-2; TCRdb's D call, TRBD1, is unchecked because there is no DNA. Germline V gene lookup returns CDR1 LGHDT and CDR2 YNNKEL (reference sequence). The CDR3 length is 15 residues.

The V gene is TRBV4-1, the J gene TRBJ1-6; TCRdb reports TRBD1, a call that lacks DNA to check it against. CDR1 is MGHRA and CDR2 is YSYEKL in the germline V gene. The CDR3 is made up of 16 amino acids. The CDR3 protein is CASSQAANRGNSPLHF.

V usage is TRBV10-3 and J usage is TRBJ1-1; TCRdb returns TRBD1, unconfirmable since there is no DNA. The CDR3 extends over 16 amino acids. Germline V gives CDR1 ENHRY, CDR2 SYGVKD. The CDR3 loop reads CAISARTGGAGTEAFF.

The genes are TRBV29-1 and TRBJ2-3; TCRdb outputs TRBD2, but without DNA this stays unchecked. Looked up from germline, CDR1 is SQVTM and CDR2 is ANQGSEA. The CDR3 extends over 14 amino acids. The CDR3 sequence is CSGGRLMGGDTQYF.

J is TRBJ1-4 and V is TRBV10-3; checking the TCRdb D call of TRBD1 is not possible without DNA. Germline V gives CDR1 ENHRY, CDR2 SYGVKD. There are 14 residues in the CDR3. The CDR3 region is CAIRDGQGGEKLFF.

The chain employs TRBV11-1 and TRBJ2-6; TCRdb proposes TRBD2, but this gene call is untestable without DNA. Per the germline V gene, CDR1 is SGHAT and CDR2 is FQDESV (reference sequence). The CDR3 runs 18 residues. The CDR3 is CASSLLAGATTGANVLTF.

The rearrangement uses TRBV28 and TRBJ2-7. Germline loops: CDR1 MDHEN, CDR2 SYDVKM. This CDR3 is 11 amino acids long. CDR3 region: CASSLSREQYF. Drawing the rest from reference TRBV28 and TRBJ2-7, the complete variable domain is DVKVTQSSRYLVKRTGEKVFLECVQDMDHENMFWYRQDPGLGLRLIYFSYDVKMKEKGDIPEGYSVSREKKERFSLILESASTNQTSMYLCASSLSREQYFGPGTRLTVT.

The chain has TRBV18 and TRBJ2-4; the TRBD1 assignment by TCRdb is unverifiable without DNA. The CDR3 has 16 residues. Germline CDR1 KGHSH, CDR2 LQKENI. This CDR3 is CASSPLETGAKNIQYF.

The rearrangement links TRBV7-2 to TRBJ2-2; without DNA, the TCRdb call of TRBD1 cannot be checked. This CDR3 has 14 residues. The germline V gene encodes CDR1 SGHTA and CDR2 FQGNSA. CDR3 protein: CASSYRGGPGELFF.

This chain joins TRBV20-1 and TRBJ1-1. The CDR3 has 14 amino acids. Looked up from germline, CDR1 is DFQATT and CDR2 is SNEGSKA (reference sequence). The CDR3 region is CSASNWAMEGEAFF.

The CDR3 loop reads CASLTPREDYTF. The chain combines TRBV2 with TRBJ1-2. CDR1 is SNHLY, CDR2 FYNNEI, per germline. The CDR3 is made up of 12 amino acids.

This chain links TRBV20-1 with TRBJ2-3. The CDR3 runs 14 residues. Germline V gene lookup returns CDR1 DFQATT and CDR2 SNEGSKA (reference sequence). The CDR3 reads CSVRAAYAVDTQYF.

This sequence joins TRBV6-2 or TRBV6-3 and TRBJ2-1. The CDR3 is made up of 15 amino acids. Germline V gives CDR1 MNHEY, CDR2 SVGEGT. CDR3 loop: CASSYSNLFDNEQFF.

This chain links TRBV29-1 with TRBJ1-3; there is no DNA to check the TCRdb D call of TRBD1. Germline CDR1 reads SQVTM; CDR2 reads ANQGSEA. This CDR3 has 15 residues. This CDR3 reads CSVSGAAGSGNTIYF.

V gene TRBV6-1 combines with J gene TRBJ2-5. Per germline, CDR1 MNHNS and CDR2 SASEGT. The CDR3 sequence is 15 residues long. The chain's CDR3 is CASSESGRARETQYF.